These 9 T cell receptor beta chains originate from one sample sequenced in a study of T cell repertoires in cytomegalovirus infection. No antigen has been identified for these receptors. Each CDR3 protein is one row after TCRdb ran MiXCR on the reads. This table has 300,000 to 400,000 distinct CDR3 sequences, about 28% appearing once. The sequenced sample was cultured PBMCs, obtained from culture after CMV antigen stimulation. These receptor sequences come from a human donor in good health (CMV status not recorded). Some clones in this sample may be carry-over from other donors' samples.

This clonotype has more than one count but fewer than ten. The rearrangement joins TRBV7-2 to TRBJ2-7; 7 nucleotides align to TRBD1. Per germline, CDR1 SGHTA and CDR2 FQGNSA. There are 14 residues in the CDR3. J gave up 1 base and V 3 bases, and 3 bases lay outside the gene matches. CDR3 in DNA: TGTGCCAGCAGCTTCGACAGGGCTTCCTACGAGCAGTACTTC. This encodes CASSFDRASYEQYF.

This clonotype has ten or more counts. The genes are TRBV7-6 and TRBJ2-7; D is possibly TRBD1 (6 bases). The CDR3 is 16 residues long. V lost 0 bases and J 2 bases, leaving 14 bases between the germline ends. Germline V gives CDR1 SGHVS, CDR2 FNYEAQ. CDR3 loop: CASSLAATSGAYEQYF. DNA for the CDR3: TGTGCCAGCAGCTTAGCGGCTACATCAGGGGCCTACGAGCAGTACTTC.

The J gene is TRBJ2-3, the V gene TRBV7-2; 8 positions match TRBD2. The J segment lost 0 bases and the V segment lost 5 bases, leaving 7 bases of the junction unmatched. CDR3 length: 16 residues. Germline assignment: CDR1 SGHTA and CDR2 FQGNSA. In DNA, the CDR3 is TGTGCCAGCAGCCGCGTAAGCGGGGGAAGCACAGATACGCAGTATTTT. Amino acids: CASSRVSGGSTDTQYF.

There are many counts of this clonotype. The rearrangement joins TRBV7-8 to TRBJ1-4; D not resolved. Trimming cost V 1 base and J 2 bases, with 11 bases left between them. The V gene's germline CDR1 is SGHVS and CDR2 FQNEAQ. This CDR3 comprises 16 residues. Written as DNA, the CDR3 is TGTGCCAGCAGCTTAGGCGCTGTGGGGACTAATGAAAAACTGTTTTTT. It translates to CASSLGAVGTNEKLFF.

The chain links TRBV7-2 to TRBJ1-1; TRBD1 matches at 8 bases. The CDR3 has 17 amino acids. The ends lost 2 bases at V and 9 bases at J; junction bases unmatched: 17. Germline values: CDR1 SGHTA, CDR2 FQGNSA. CDR3 nucleotides: TGTGCCAGCAGCTTAAGGCCTTTTACAGGGGGATTAAGAAAAGCTTTCTTT. It translates to CASSLRPFTGGLRKAFF.

The chain recombines TRBV7-3 with TRBJ1-2; unclear D gene. The V end lost 3 bases, the J end lost 4 bases, and 21 bases lay between the germline ends. The CDR3 is made up of 17 amino acids. Germline CDR1 and CDR2: SGHTA and FQGTGA. The CDR3 is CASSLDGIHPETYGYTF. For the CDR3, the DNA is TGTGCCAGCAGCTTGGACGGAATCCACCCCGAGACCTATGGCTACACCTTC.

This chain uses TRBV27 with TRBJ1-5, with 9 bases that match TRBD1. CDR1 and CDR2 from the germline V gene are MNHEY and SMNVEV (reference sequence). The CDR3 sequence is 13 residues long. V shed 4 bases, J shed 6 bases, and the junction held 1 base outside the gene matches. For the CDR3, the DNA is TGTGCCAGCAGTTCGGACAGGGGTCAGCCCCAGCATTTT. It yields the protein CASSSDRGQPQHF.

In its sample, this clonotype was seen a few times. This chain joins TRBV12-3 or TRBV12-4 and TRBJ2-5; D is possibly TRBD2 (6 bases). The length of the CDR3 is 14 residues. The V end lost 8 bases, the J end lost 2 bases, and 15 bases lay between the germline ends. The CDR3 nucleotides read TGTGCCAGCTCAACTGGGGGGAGGCAAGAGACCCAGTACTTC. This gives the protein CASSTGGRQETQYF.

The J gene is TRBJ2-3, the V gene TRBV4-1; 12 bases line up with TRBD2. CDR1 MGHRA and CDR2 YSYEKL come from the germline V gene. Trimming took 4 bases from V and 5 from J; bases not matched to a gene: 10. CDR3 length: 17 residues. The CDR3 loop reads CASSPLLTSGRGDTQYF. CDR3 bases: TGCGCCAGCAGCCCCTTATTGACTAGCGGGAGAGGAGATACGCAGTATTTT.